This T cell receptor (beta chain) was sequenced for a study of T cell changes during pregnancy in multiple sclerosis. The V and J ends lost 2 bases and 5 bases respectively, with 13 bases between them. Per germline, CDR1 GTSNPN and CDR2 SVGIG (reference sequence). The CDR3 contains 13 residues. Clones were sequenced by immunoSEQ multiplex PCR, and TCRdb holds only the in-frame ones, with some missing. The table shows about 60,000 clones, with about 94% occurring only once. This sequence joins TRBV30 and TRBJ2-7; D uncertain. Sequencing was performed on CD8+ T cells from peripheral blood mononuclear cells, taken in the second trimester of pregnancy. The sequence derives from a female donor with multiple sclerosis, enrolled in a pregnancy study. The CDR3 is CAWSPGAAHEQYF. The CDR3 nucleotides are TGTGCCTGGAGTCCGGGTGCGGCCCACGAGCAGTACTTC.